These 20 T cell receptor beta chains were all obtained from the same sample, sequenced in a study of control samples from healthy donors and cancer patients. Assay used: immunoSEQ multiplex PCR; TCRdb lists only in-frame clones, some missing. The sample has about 63,000 clones; almost 85% are singletons. The material sequenced was blood. These receptors were collected from a man in his forties in good health.

This chain joins TRBV12-3 or TRBV12-4 and TRBJ1-2, with D hard to call. V was pared by 6 bases and J by 2 bases, with 10 bases between. The CDR3 contains 13 residues. As DNA, the CDR3 is TGTGCCAGCAGCCAAGGGATAAACTATGGCTACACCTTC. As protein: CASSQGINYGYTF.

This chain links TRBV4-3 with TRBJ2-3; a weak D match, TRBD2 (7 bases). The CDR3 length is 15 residues. V lost 2 bases to trimming and J lost 6 bases, with 15 bases between them. CDR1 LGHNA and CDR2 YSLEER come from the germline V gene. CDR3 in amino acids: CASSQNLGGVDTQYF. The DNA for the CDR3 is TGCGCCAGCAGCCAAAACCTAGGGGGGGTGGATACGCAGTATTTT.

The chain couples TRBV5-4 to TRBJ2-3; 11 bases are a match to TRBD2. The CDR3 runs to 15 residues. CDR1 is SGHNT, CDR2 YYREEE, per germline (reference sequence). The V gene end was trimmed by 4 bases and the J gene end by 5 bases; junction bases not matched to a gene: 6. The CDR3 spells CASSTSGGRGDTQYF. CDR3 nucleotides: TGTGCCAGCAGCACTAGCGGGGGCCGGGGAGATACGCAGTATTTT.

The J gene is TRBJ1-1, the V gene TRBV3-1 (or the pseudogene TRBV3-2); TRBD1 matches 7 bases. CDR1 LGHDT and CDR2 YNNKEL come from the germline V gene (reference sequence). The trim removed 6 bases at V and 1 base at J, leaving 5 bases unmatched. The CDR3 sequence is 14 residues long. This chain's CDR3 is CASRDRITNTEAFF. The DNA for the CDR3 is TGTGCCAGCAGGGACAGGATTACGAACACTGAAGCTTTCTTT.

The chain has TRBV23-1 and TRBJ2-1; 13 nucleotides match TRBD2. TRBV23-1 falls under the ORF class, with uncertain function. V dropped 0 bases and J dropped 6; count of bases not matched to a gene: 5. This CDR3 spans 17 amino acids. The CDR3 DNA reads as TGCGCCAGCAGTCAATCGGGACTAGCGGGAACGGGCAATGAGCAGTTCTTC. Encoded protein: CASSQSGLAGTGNEQFF.

The chain employs TRBV7-9 and TRBJ2-3; TRBD2 matches 12 bases. The CDR3 extends over 14 amino acids. Germline V gene data show CDR1 as SEHNR and CDR2 as FQNEAQ (reference sequence). The J segment lost 3 bases and the V segment lost 8 bases, leaving 3 bases of the junction unmatched. The CDR3 nucleotides are TGTGCCAGCTCGACTAGCGGGAGAACAGATACGCAGTATTTT. Encoded protein: CASSTSGRTDTQYF.

This chain uses TRBV2 with TRBJ2-4, with no clear D. V lost 6 bases and J lost 7, with 7 bases in between. This CDR3 comprises 11 residues. The germline V gene has CDR1 SNHLY and CDR2 FYNNEI. Written as DNA, the CDR3 is TGTGCCAGCAGGATCGGGAACATTCAGTACTTC. It is translated as CASRIGNIQYF.

The V call is TRBV4-2, the J call TRBJ1-5; D gene ambiguous. Trimming took 1 base from V and 4 from J, leaving 11 bases between them. The CDR3 spans 15 residues. Per germline, CDR1 LGHNA and CDR2 YNFKEQ. In DNA form, the CDR3 reads TGTGCCAGCAGCCAAGGTCGGCCAACTAATCAGCCCCAGCATTTT. Translating gives CASSQGRPTNQPQHF.

This clone appeared once. The chain has TRBV5-6 and TRBJ2-3; D is possibly TRBD1 (7 bases). The CDR3 runs 16 residues. CDR1 SGHDT and CDR2 YYEEEE come from the germline V gene. Trimming removed 2 bases at V and 2 bases at J, with 15 bases between. The CDR3, as DNA: TGTGCCAGCAGCTTTAAAGGACAGGACTACACAGATACGCAGTATTTT. Amino acid sequence: CASSFKGQDYTDTQYF.

V gene TRBV4-3 combines with J gene TRBJ2-7, with D possibly matching TRBD2 (6 bases). The CDR3 consists of 15 residues. V dropped 3 bases and J dropped 1 base, with 13 bases sitting between them. Germline V gene lookup returns CDR1 LGHNA and CDR2 YSLEER. CDR3 sequence (DNA): TGCGCCAGCAGCCACGGGACGGGGGAATCCTACGAGCAGTACTTC. Residues: CASSHGTGESYEQYF.

The chain has TRBV29-1 and TRBJ1-2; TRBD1 is a possible D gene (5 bases). Per the germline V gene, CDR1 is SQVTM and CDR2 is ANQGSEA. V dropped 3 bases and J dropped 5 bases, with 22 bases sitting between them. CDR3 size: 16 residues. For the CDR3, the DNA is TGCAGCGTTGATGGTCCCGGAGGGGTGGGCTATTATGGCTACACCTTC. It is translated as CSVDGPGGVGYYGYTF.

The chain uses TRBV28 and TRBJ2-1; D might be TRBD1 or TRBD2, each matching 5 bases. The CDR3 is made up of 12 amino acids. The germline V gene encodes CDR1 MDHEN and CDR2 SYDVKM. Between the trimmed V and J ends, which lost 11 bases and 3 bases, there was a span of 11 bases. Here the CDR3 reads CAWGSVYNEQFF. DNA of the CDR3: TGTGCCTGGGGGTCCGTCTACAATGAGCAGTTCTTC. The whole variable domain, remainder taken from reference TRBV28 and TRBJ2-1, is DVKVTQSSRYLVKRTGEKVFLECVQDMDHENMFWYRQDPGLGLRLIYFSYDVKMKEKGDIPEGYSVSREKKERFSLILESASTNQTSMYLCAWGSVYNEQFFGPGTRLTVL.

The rearrangement links TRBV12-3 or TRBV12-4 to TRBJ1-1; 7 bases map to TRBD1. With 6 bases clipped from V and 11 bases from J, the junction kept 6 bases outside the gene matches. CDR3 length equals 11 residues. The CDR3 is CASSPDRVAFF. The CDR3 DNA reads as TGTGCCAGCAGCCCCGACAGGGTTGCTTTCTTT.

This clone has only a few counts. This sequence joins TRBV5-6 and TRBJ2-7, with 10 nucleotides matching TRBD2. CDR3 size: 17 residues. CDR1 and CDR2 from the germline V gene are SGHDT and YYEEEE. Trimming took 0 bases from V and 0 from J; bases not matched to a gene: 6. The CDR3 protein is CASSLAPSGSLSYEQYF. CDR3 DNA sequence: TGTGCCAGCAGCTTGGCCCCTAGCGGGAGCCTCTCCTACGAGCAGTACTTC.

The chain is built from TRBV4-3 and TRBJ2-2, with 8 nucleotides matching TRBD1. CDR1 LGHNA and CDR2 YSLEER come from the germline V gene. The CDR3 is 17 amino acids. V shed 0 bases, J shed 7 bases, and the junction held 10 bases outside the gene matches. The CDR3 region is CASSQDRSRGRGGELFF. As DNA, the CDR3 is TGCGCCAGCAGCCAAGATCGTAGCAGGGGGCGCGGCGGGGAGCTGTTTTTT.

The rearrangement joins TRBV11-3 to TRBJ2-5; 7 nucleotides agree with TRBD1. CDR1 and CDR2 from the germline V gene are SGHNT and YENEEA. This CDR3 has 16 residues. The V segment lost 4 bases and the J segment 2 bases; nucleotides outside the gene matches: 10. The CDR3 coding sequence is TGTGCCAGCAGCTCTTTAAGGACAGGCTCGCAAGAGACCCAGTACTTC. Translation: CASSSLRTGSQETQYF.

V usage is TRBV24-1 and J usage is TRBJ1-5; perhaps TRBD1 as D (6 bases). Germline V gives CDR1 KGHDR, CDR2 SFDVKD. The CDR3 has 14 amino acids. Trimming shortened V by 6 bases and J by 5 bases, and 13 bases separated the two germline ends. CDR3 DNA: TGTGCCACCAGTCAGACAGGAGGCCATCAGCCCCAGCATTTT. It codes for CATSQTGGHQPQHF.

This chain joins TRBV13 and TRBJ1-3; D possibly corresponds to TRBD1 (5 bases). Germline CDR1 is PRHDT and CDR2 is FYEKMQ (reference sequence). The CDR3 covers 15 residues. The V end was cut by 5 bases, the J end by 6 bases, with 17 bases between. For the CDR3, the DNA is TGTGCCAGCAGCCATCCTCAGGGAGGGGAAAACACCATATATTTT. Amino acids: CASSHPQGGENTIYF.

The J gene is TRBJ1-1, the V gene TRBV10-3, with a weak D call TRBD1 (5 bases). Trimming shortened V by 3 bases and J by 7 bases, and 18 bases separated the two germline ends. Germline-derived CDR1 and CDR2 are ENHRY and SYGVKD. The CDR3 has 15 amino acids. This CDR3 is CAISDPRGVEGEAFF. CDR3 DNA: TGTGCCATCAGTGATCCCCGGGGGGTGGAAGGTGAAGCTTTCTTT.

The chain recombines TRBV7-2 with TRBJ1-6, with 7 bases aligning to TRBD1. Trimming cost V 6 bases and J 6 bases; bases outside gene matches: 8. The germline V gene has CDR1 SGHTA and CDR2 FQGNSA. The length of the CDR3 is 15 residues. The CDR3 reads CASSRSGTVNSPLHF. In nucleotides, the CDR3 is TGTGCCAGCAGTCGGTCCGGGACAGTTAATTCACCCCTCCACTTT.